Listed below are T cell receptor beta chains from one sample, sequenced in a study of CD8 T cells in Susac syndrome. TCRdb passed the immunoSEQ multiplex PCR reads through MiXCR, listing each CDR3 protein once. The table lists about 210,000 distinct CDR3 sequences, approximately 95% of them singletons. The sample consisted of CD4+ T cells from PBMCs. These receptors all come from a human donor with multiple sclerosis. CDR3s include the opening cysteine and the closing phenylalanine or tryptophan.

TRBV20-1	TRBJ2-3	CSAIAGGFDTQYF
TRBV20-1	TRBJ2-3	CSATLTDTQYF
TRBV11-2	TRBJ2-1	CASSRSRGDNEQFF
TRBV7-2	TRBJ2-7	CASSLTRGGEQYF
TRBV27	TRBJ2-1	CASSLAVGGEQFF
TRBV12-3/TRBV12-4	TRBJ1-1	CASSFGLKAFF
TRBV29-1	TRBJ1-1	CSGYRKVGTEAFF
TRBV2	TRBJ1-2	CASTDRAYGYTF
TRBV20-1	TRBJ2-7	CSAQPDDYEQYF
TRBV9	TRBJ2-3	CASSVGPAGGPYDTQYF
TRBV7-6	TRBJ1-5	CASSSVGNNQPQHF
TRBV6-6	TRBJ2-3	CASKLDYRPDTQYF
TRBV12-3/TRBV12-4	TRBJ2-7	CASSPVGYEQYF
TRBV24-1	TRBJ2-1	CPILGSRTYNEQFF
TRBV14	TRBJ2-1	CASSQDWVIDEQFF
TRBV19	TRBJ2-5	CASSDSGETQYF
TRBV9	TRBJ2-1	CASSVGTSEKNNEQFF
TRBV12-3/TRBV12-4	TRBJ1-5	CASSWDRDNQPQHF
TRBV3-1	TRBJ2-5	CASSSLRGADQETQYF
TRBV7-3	TRBJ1-1	CASSLAGGPEAFF
TRBV7-9	TRBJ2-3	CASSLALGYTDTQYF
TRBV27	TRBJ1-5	CASSHWQGTGASDQPQHF